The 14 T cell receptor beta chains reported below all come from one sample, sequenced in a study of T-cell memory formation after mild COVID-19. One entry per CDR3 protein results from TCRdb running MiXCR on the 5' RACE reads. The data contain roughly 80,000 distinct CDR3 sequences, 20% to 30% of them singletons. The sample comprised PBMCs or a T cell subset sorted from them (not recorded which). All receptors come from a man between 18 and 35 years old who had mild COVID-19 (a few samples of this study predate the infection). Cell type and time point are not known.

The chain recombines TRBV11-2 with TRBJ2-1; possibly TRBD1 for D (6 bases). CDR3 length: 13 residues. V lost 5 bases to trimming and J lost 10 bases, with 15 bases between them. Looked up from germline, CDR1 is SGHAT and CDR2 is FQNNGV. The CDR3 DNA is TGTGCCAGCAGCCTTGGACAGCCAGTCGAGCAGTTCTTC. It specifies CASSLGQPVEQFF.

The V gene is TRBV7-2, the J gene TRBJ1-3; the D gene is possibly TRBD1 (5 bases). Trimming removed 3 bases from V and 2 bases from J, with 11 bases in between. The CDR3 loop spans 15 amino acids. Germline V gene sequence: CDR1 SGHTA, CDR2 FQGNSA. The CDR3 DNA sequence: TGTGCCAGCAGCTTTGGAAGAGGGGCTGGAAACACCATATATTTT. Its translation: CASSFGRGAGNTIYF.

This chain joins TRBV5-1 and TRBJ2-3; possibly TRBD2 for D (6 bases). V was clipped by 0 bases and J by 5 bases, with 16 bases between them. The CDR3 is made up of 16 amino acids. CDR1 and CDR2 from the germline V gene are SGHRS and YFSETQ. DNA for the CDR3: TGCGCCAGCAGCTTGGCCGTGGGACTTAAGGGAGATACGCAGTATTTT. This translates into CASSLAVGLKGDTQYF.

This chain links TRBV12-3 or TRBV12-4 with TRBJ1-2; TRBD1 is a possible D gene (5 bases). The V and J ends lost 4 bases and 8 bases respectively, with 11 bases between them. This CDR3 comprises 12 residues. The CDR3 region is CASSWGEDGYTF. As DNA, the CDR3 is TGTGCCAGCAGTTGGGGGGAAGACGGCTACACCTTC.

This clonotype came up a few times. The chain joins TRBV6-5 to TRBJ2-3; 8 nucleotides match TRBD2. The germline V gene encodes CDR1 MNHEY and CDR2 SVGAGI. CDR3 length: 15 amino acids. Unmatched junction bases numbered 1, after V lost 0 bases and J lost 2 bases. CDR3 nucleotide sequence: TGTGCCAGCAGTTACTCCGGACTAGCCACAGATACGCAGTATTTT. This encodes CASSYSGLATDTQYF.

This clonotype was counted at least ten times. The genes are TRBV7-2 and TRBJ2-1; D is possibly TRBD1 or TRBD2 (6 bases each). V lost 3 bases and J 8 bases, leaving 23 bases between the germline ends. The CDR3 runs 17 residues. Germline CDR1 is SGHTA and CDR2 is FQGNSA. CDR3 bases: TGTGCCAGCAGCTTCGGGTTAAGGGGGGCAGGGGCCGATGAGCAGTTCTTC. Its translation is CASSFGLRGAGADEQFF.

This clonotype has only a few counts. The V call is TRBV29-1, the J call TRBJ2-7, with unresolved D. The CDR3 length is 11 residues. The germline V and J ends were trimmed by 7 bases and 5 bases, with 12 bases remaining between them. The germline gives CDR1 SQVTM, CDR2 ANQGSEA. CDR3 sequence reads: CSARIRDEQYF. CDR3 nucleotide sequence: TGCAGCGCCAGGATTCGCGACGAGCAGTACTTC.

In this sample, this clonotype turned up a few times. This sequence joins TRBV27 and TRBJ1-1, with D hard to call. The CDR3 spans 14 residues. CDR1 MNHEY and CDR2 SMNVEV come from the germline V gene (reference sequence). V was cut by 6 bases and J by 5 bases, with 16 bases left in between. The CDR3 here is CASRTGLVGTEAFF. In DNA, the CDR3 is TGTGCCAGCAGAACGGGCCTCGTGGGGACTGAAGCTTTCTTT.

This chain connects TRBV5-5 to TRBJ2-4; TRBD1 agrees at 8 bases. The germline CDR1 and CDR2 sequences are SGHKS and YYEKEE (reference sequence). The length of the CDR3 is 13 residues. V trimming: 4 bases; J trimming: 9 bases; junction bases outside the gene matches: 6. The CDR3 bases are TGTGCCAGCAGCCCGGAACAGGGGGGCATTCAGTACTTC. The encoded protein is CASSPEQGGIQYF. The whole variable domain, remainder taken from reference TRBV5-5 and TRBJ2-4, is DAGVTQSPTHLIKTRGQQVTLRCSPISGHKSVSWYQQVLGQGPQFIFQYYEKEERGRGNFPDRFSARQFPNYSSELNVNALLLGDSALYLCASSPEQGGIQYFGAGTRLSVL.

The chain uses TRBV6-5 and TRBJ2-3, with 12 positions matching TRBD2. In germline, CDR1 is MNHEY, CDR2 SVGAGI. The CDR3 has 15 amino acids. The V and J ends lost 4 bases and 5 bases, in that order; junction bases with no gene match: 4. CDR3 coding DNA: TGTGCCAGCAGTTCCCTAGCGGGGGGGCGAGATACGCAGTATTTT. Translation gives CASSSLAGGRDTQYF.

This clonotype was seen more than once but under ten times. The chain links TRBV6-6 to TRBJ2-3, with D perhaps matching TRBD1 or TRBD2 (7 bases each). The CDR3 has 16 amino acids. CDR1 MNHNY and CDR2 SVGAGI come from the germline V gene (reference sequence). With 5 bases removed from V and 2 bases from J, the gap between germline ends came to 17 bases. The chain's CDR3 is CASSIRPGGVTDTQYF. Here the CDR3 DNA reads TGTGCCAGCAGTATCCGCCCAGGGGGGGTCACAGATACGCAGTATTTT.

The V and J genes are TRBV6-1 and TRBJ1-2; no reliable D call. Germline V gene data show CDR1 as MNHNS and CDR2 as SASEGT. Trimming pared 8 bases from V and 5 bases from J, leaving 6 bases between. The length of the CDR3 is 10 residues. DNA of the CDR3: TGTGCCAGCGACTGGTATGGCTACACCTTC. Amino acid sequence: CASDWYGYTF.

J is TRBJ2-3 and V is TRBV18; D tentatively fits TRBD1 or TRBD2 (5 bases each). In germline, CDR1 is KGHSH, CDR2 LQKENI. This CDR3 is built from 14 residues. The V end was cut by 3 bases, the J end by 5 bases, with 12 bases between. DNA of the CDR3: TGTGCCAGCTCACCCTGGGACGGGAAAGATACGCAGTATTTT. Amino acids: CASSPWDGKDTQYF.

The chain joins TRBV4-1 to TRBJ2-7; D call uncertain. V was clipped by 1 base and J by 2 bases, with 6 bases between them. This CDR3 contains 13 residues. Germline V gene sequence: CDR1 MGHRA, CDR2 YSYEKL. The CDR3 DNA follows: TGCGCCAGCAGCCAAGCTCTAACCTACGAGCAGTACTTC. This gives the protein CASSQALTYEQYF.